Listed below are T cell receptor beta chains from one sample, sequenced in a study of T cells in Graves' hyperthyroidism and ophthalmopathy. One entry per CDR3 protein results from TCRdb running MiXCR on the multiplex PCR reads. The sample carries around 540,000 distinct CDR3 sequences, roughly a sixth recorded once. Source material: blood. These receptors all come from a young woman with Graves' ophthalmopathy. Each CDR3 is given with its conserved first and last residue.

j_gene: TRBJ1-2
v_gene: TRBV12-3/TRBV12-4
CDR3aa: CASSLAGYGYTF

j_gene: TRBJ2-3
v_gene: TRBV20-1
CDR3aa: CSARPSGSEFTDTQYF

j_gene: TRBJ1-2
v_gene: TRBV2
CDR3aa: CASSAADRGTDGYTF

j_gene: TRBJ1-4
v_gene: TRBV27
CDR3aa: CASSLSAGQGFEKLFF

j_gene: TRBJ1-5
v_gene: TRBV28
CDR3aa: CASNDGQGAIQPQHF

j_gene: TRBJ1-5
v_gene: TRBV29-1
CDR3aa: CSVSDGINQPQHF

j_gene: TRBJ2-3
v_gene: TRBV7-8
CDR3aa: CASSPQVRGFADTQYF

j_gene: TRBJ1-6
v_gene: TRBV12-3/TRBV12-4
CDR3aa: CASSLELPGNSPLHF

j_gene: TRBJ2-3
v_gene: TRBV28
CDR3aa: CASSLWDPLTSGRASSTDTQYF

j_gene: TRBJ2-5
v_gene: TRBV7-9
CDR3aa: CASSQVWAEQETQYF

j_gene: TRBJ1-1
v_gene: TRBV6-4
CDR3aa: CASSYRTGELTRPEAFF

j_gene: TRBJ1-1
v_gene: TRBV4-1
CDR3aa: CASSQPRTGGVNTEAFF

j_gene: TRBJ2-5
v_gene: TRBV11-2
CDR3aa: CASSLSGEETQYF

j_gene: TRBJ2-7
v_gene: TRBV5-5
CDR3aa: CASSPATGTRTYEQYF

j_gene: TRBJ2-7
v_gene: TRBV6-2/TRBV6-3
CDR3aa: CASTHDEWDGRRYEQYF

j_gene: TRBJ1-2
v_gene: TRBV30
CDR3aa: CAWSSGEVGGYTF

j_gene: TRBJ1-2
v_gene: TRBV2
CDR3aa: CASSQPDLSYGYTF

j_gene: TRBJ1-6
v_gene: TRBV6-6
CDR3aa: CASSYSIGGSSYNSPLHF

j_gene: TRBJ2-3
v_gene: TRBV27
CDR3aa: CASSPRVSRSSTDTQYF

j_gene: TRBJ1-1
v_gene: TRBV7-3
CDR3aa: CASSRGWGTEAFF

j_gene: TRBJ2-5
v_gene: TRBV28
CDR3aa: CASSLIAGTGEETQYF

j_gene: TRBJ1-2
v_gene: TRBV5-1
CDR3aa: CASSLGGAIDGYTF

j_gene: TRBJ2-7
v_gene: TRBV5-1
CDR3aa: CASSQPGTSDEQYF

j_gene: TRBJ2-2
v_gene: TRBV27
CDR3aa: CASSFVQAANTGELFF

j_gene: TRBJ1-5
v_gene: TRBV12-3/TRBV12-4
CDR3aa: CASRTGNQPQHF